The subject of this entry is one T cell receptor beta chain. The antigen remains unidentified. The sample belongs to a study of shared clonotypes between healthy human individuals. Here immunoSEQ multiplex PCR was the method, and the copy in TCRdb shows in-frame clones only, minus some. Among approximately 1,500,000 clones listed, around 98% were seen once. The germline V gene encodes CDR1 SGHRS and CDR2 YFSETQ. CDR3 length: 13 residues. Trimming removed 0 bases from V and 3 bases from J, with 7 bases in between. Study results and limitations: Among donors, sharing of clonotypes was expected to be affected by sequencing depth.

The sample consisted of naive CD4+ T cells sorted from blood. Regarding subset: CD45RA+ positively selected. The TCR originated in a man younger than 40 in good health. The chain joins TRBV5-1 to TRBJ2-7; D remains ambiguous. CDR3 DNA sequence: TGCGCCAGCAGCTTGGAAGAGATCTACGAGCAGTACTTC. Translation gives CASSLEEIYEQYF.